This T cell receptor (beta chain) is drawn from a study of cytomegalovirus exposure and HLA in healthy donors. The repertoire was sequenced with immunoSEQ multiplex PCR; TCRdb's copy has only in-frame clones and lacks some. The sample yields tens of thousands of clones, about 87% seen once. The CDR3 totals 16 residues. V was pared by 3 bases and J by 5 bases, with 12 bases of the junction left unmatched. The sequence was obtained from a woman aged 18 to 35 in good health and CMV-seropositive. The sequencing sample was made of PBMCs. V is TRBV23-1 and J is TRBJ2-5; TRBD1 agrees at 7 bases. TRBV23-1 is an open reading frame, and its role is uncertain. DNA for the CDR3: TGCGCCAGCAGTCAGGGACCGCAGGGGGTCTGTGAGACCCAGTACTTC. It yields the protein CASSQGPQGVCETQYF.